This T cell receptor (beta chain) was documented in a study of vaccination and CD4 T cells after COVID-19. Study-level information: Samples were taken after vaccination, a median of around 76 days after dose two, with a range of 14 to 241.

Oncomine TCR Beta short-read sequencing was applied to DNA from cultured CD4+ T cells. From CD4+ T cells that had been cultured, genomic DNA was extracted. One entry per CDR3 protein, called by TCRdb with MiXCR from the PCR reads. The table has about 5,700 distinct CDR3 sequences, approximately 40% seen once; the top ten hold 47%. Concerning this clonotype itself: The antigen is not known.

Treatment noted: approximately 9-day PBMC culture with coronavirus spike peptide pools or control peptides (ViraFEST assay). Prior to the COVID-19 pandemic (2011-2018), the unexposed donor's CD4+ T cells were collected. Contingent on cell availability, unexposed-donor CD4+ T cells were interrogated with SARS-CoV-2 S/N and four cold-coronavirus spikes. Germline V CDR1 and CDR2: LNHDA, SQIVND (reference sequence). The CDR3 is 14 residues long. The junction had 11 bases not matched to a gene; V was cut back by 10 bases and J by 4 bases. Sequenced input: CD4+ T cells from blood, cultured in vitro. The sequence came from a human donor in good health. The rearrangement links TRBV19 to TRBJ1-1; 8 bases match TRBD1. The CDR3 sequence: CATHNADRVTEAFF. For the CDR3, the DNA is TGTGCCACTCACAACGCGGACAGGGTCACTGAAGCTTTCTTT.